The present entry profiles one T cell receptor beta chain with its context. How the authors handled the data: How many nucleated cells were present was estimated from reference gene primer amplification. The protocol was immunoSEQ multiplex PCR, while the TCRdb copy is restricted to in-frame clones and leaves out a portion. V and J calls and clone size follow that table, whereas D and trimming were derived from the DNA. Of over 70,000 clones in the sample, about 90% were seen once. This specimen comes from a study of blood T cell repertoires in COVID-19. Germline V gene lookup returns CDR1 SEHNR and CDR2 FQNEAQ (reference sequence). The CDR3 is 14 residues long. After removal of 3 bases from V and 1 base from J, the junction contained 1 base not matched to a gene.

This sequence originates from a man in his late teens or twenties with COVID-19, enrolled during active disease. The sample was peripheral blood. The gene calls are TRBV7-9 and TRBJ2-5; 8 bases align to TRBD1. CDR3 sequence (DNA): TGTGCCAGCAGCTTCGGACAGGGCCAAGAGACCCAGTACTTC. It yields the protein CASSFGQGQETQYF.